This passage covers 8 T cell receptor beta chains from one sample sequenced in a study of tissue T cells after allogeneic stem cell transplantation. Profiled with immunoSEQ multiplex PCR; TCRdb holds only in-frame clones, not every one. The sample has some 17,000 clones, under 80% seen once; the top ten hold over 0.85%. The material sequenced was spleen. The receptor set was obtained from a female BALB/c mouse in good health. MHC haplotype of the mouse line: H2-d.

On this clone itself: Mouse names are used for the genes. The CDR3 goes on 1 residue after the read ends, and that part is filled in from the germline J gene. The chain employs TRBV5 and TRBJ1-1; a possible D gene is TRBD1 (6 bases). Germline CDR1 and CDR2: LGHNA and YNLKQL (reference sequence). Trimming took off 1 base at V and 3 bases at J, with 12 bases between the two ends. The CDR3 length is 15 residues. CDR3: CASSQVSRGDTEVFF. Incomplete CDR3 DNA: TGTGCCAGCAGCCAAGTGAGCAGGGGTGACACAGAAGTCTTC.

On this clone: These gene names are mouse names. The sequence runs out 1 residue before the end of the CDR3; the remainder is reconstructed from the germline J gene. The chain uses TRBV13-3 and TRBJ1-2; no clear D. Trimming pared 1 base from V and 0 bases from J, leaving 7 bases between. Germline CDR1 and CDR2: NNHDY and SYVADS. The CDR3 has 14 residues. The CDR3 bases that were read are TGTGCCAGCAGTGATCCGGGAGCAAACTCCGACTACACC. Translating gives CASSDPGANSDYT. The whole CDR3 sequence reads CASSDPGANSDYTF.

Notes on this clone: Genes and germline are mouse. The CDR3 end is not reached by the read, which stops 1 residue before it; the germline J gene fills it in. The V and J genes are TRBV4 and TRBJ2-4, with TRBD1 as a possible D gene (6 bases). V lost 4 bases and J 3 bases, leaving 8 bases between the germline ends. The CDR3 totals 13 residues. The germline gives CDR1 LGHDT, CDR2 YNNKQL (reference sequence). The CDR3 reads CASSWGQQNTLYF. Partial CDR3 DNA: TGTGCCAGCAGCTGGGGACAACAAAACACCTTGTAC.

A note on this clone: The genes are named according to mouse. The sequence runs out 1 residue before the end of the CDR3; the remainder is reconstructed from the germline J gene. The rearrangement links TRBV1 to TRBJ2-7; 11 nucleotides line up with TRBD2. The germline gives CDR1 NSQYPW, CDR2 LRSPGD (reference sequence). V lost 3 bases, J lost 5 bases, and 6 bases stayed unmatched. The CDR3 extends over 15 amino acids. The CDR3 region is CTCSATSTGGDEQYF. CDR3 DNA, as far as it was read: TGCACCTGCAGTGCGACATCGACTGGGGGGGATGAACAGTAC.

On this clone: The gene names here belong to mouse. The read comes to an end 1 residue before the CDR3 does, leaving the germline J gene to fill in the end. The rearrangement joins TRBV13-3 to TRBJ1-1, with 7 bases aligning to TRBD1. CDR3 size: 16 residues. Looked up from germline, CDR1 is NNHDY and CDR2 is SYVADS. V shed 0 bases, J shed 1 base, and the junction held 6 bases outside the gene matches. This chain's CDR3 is CASSDAAGGGNTEVFF. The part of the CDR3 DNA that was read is TGTGCCAGCAGTGATGCGGCAGGGGGAGGAAACACAGAAGTCTTC.

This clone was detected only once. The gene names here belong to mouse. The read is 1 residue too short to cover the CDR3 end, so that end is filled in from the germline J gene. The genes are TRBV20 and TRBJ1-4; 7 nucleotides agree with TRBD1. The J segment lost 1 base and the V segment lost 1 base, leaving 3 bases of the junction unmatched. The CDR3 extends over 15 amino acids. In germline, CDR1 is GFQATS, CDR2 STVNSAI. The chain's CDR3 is CGARVAGGSNERLFF. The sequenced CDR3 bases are TGTGGTGCTAGGGTGGCAGGGGGTTCCAACGAAAGATTATTT.

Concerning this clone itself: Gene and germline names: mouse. The CDR3 reads CGARQGSQNTLYF. Partial CDR3 DNA: TGTGGTGCTAGGCAGGGTAGTCAAAACACCTTGTAC. This chain uses TRBV20 with TRBJ2-4, with a weak D call TRBD1 (5 bases). The read finishes 1 residue shy of the CDR3 end, and the germline J gene is used to complete it. Germline V gene sequence: CDR1 GFQATS, CDR2 STVNSAI. V was clipped by 2 bases and J by 0 bases, with 6 bases between them. This CDR3 comprises 13 residues.

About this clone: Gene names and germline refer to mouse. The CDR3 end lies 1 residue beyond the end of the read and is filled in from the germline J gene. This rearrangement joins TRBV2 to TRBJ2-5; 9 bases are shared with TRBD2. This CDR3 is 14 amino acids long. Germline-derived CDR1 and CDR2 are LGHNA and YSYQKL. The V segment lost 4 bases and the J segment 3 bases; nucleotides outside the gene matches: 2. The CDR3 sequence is CASSRLGDQDTQYF. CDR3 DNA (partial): TGTGCCAGCAGCCGACTGGGGGATCAAGACACCCAGTAC.